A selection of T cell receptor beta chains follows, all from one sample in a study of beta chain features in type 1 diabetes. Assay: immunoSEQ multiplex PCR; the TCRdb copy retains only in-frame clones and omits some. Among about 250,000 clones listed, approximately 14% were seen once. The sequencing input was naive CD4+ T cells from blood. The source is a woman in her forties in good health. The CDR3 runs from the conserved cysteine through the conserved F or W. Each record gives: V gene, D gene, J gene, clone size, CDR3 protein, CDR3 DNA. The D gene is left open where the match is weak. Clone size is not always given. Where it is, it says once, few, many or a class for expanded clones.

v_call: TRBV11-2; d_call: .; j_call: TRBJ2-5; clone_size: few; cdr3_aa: CASSLAPETQYF; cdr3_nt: TGTGCCAGCAGCTTGGCCCCAGAGACCCAGTACTTC
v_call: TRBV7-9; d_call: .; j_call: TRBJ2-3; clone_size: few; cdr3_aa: CASRHSTGGRRVGTQYF; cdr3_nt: TGTGCCAGCAGACATTCCACCGGGGGGCGAAGAGTCGGCACGCAGTATTTT
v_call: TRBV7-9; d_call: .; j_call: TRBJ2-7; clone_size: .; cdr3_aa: CASRYTEISYEQYF; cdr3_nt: TGTGCCAGCAGATATACAGAGATCTCCTACGAGCAGTACTTC
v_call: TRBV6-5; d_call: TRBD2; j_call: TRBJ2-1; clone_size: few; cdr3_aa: CASSPGLVINEQFF; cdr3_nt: TGTGCCAGCAGCCCGGGACTAGTAATCAATGAGCAGTTCTTC
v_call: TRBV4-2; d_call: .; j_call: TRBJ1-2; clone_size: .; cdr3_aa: CASSQALGQGNYGYTF; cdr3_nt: TGTGCCAGCAGCCAAGCTCTTGGCCAGGGGAACTATGGCTACACCTTC
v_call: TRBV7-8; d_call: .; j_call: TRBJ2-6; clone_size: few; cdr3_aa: CASSLPPVLVANVLTF; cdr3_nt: TGTGCCAGCAGCTTACCCCCGGTCCTTGTAGCCAACGTCCTGACTTTC
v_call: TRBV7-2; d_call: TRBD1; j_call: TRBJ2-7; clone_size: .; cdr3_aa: CASSLSGQDHEQYF; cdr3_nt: TGTGCCAGCAGCTTGAGCGGACAGGACCACGAGCAGTACTTC
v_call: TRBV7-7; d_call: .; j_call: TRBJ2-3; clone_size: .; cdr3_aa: CASSFSVKDTQYF; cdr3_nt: TGTGCCAGCAGCTTTTCTGTAAAAGATACGCAGTATTTT
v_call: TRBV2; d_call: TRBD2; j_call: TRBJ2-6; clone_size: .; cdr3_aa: CASSDPGGGLSGANVLTF; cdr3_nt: TGTGCCAGCAGTGACCCGGGCGGGGGGCTATCTGGGGCCAACGTCCTGACTTTC
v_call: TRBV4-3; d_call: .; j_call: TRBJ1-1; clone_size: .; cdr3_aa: CASSQDLWATEAFF; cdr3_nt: TGCGCCAGCAGCCAAGATCTTTGGGCCACTGAAGCTTTCTTT
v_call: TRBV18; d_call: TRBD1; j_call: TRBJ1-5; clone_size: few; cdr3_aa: CASSGGQGTNQPQHF; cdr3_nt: TGTGCCAGCTCAGGAGGACAGGGCACGAATCAGCCCCAGCATTTT
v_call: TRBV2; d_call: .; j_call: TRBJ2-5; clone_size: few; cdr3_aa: CASSPFATGETQYF; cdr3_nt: TGTGCCAGCAGTCCTTTCGCGACCGGGGAGACCCAGTACTTC